These T cell receptor beta chains were read from a single sample in a study of shared clonotypes between healthy human individuals. The data were produced by immunoSEQ multiplex PCR, yet TCRdb's version contains in-frame clones alone and is incomplete. Of under 700,000 clones in the sample, roughly 95% were seen once. The source material was naive CD8+ T cells sorted from blood. All receptors derive from a woman between 25 and 40 years old in good health. CDR3s include the opening cysteine and the closing phenylalanine or tryptophan. D genes are given only for firm matches. The listing skips clone size in some rows; elsewhere it reads once, few, many or a size class.

NA,TRBJ1-2,TRBV11-2,NA,TGTGCCAGCAGCCCCGAGACAGTTTATGGCTACACCTTC,CASSPETVYGYTF
once,TRBJ2-1,TRBV9,NA,TGTGCCAGCAGCGTAGTTAAGGACTCCTACAATGAGCAGTTCTTC,CASSVVKDSYNEQFF
NA,TRBJ2-1,TRBV28,TRBD2,TGTGCCAGCAGTCTGTACGCTAGCGGGATTATAGATGAGCAGTTCTTC,CASSLYASGIIDEQFF
NA,TRBJ1-5,TRBV5-6,NA,TGTGCCAGCAGCCGGACGGGAGGACAGCCCCAGCATTTT,CASSRTGGQPQHF
NA,TRBJ2-7,TRBV28,TRBD1,TGTGCCAGCAGTCCCGGGACAGCTTCCTACGAGCAGTACTTC,CASSPGTASYEQYF
NA,TRBJ2-7,TRBV10-2,NA,TGCGCCAGCAGTGAGACTGGACCGGGCTACGAGCAGTACTTC,CASSETGPGYEQYF
once,TRBJ1-1,TRBV13,TRBD1,TGTGCCAGCAGCGGCTTGGGACAGCTGAACACTGAAGCTTTCTTT,CASSGLGQLNTEAFF
NA,TRBJ1-1,TRBV28,NA,TGTGCCAGCAGTTTAACCCGGGCCCGAATGAACACTGAAGCTTTCTTT,CASSLTRARMNTEAFF
NA,TRBJ2-1,TRBV13,NA,TGTGCCAGCAGCTCCAGCGGAGGGGGACTCTATGAGCAGTTCTTC,CASSSSGGGLYEQFF
NA,TRBJ2-7,TRBV27,TRBD2,TGTGCCAGCAGTTTACTAGCGGACTCCTACGAGCAGTACTTC,CASSLLADSYEQYF
NA,TRBJ2-7,TRBV7-2,NA,TGTGCCAGCAGCCCAAGCTCCTACGAGCAGTACTTC,CASSPSSYEQYF
NA,TRBJ2-1,TRBV11-2,NA,TGTGCCAGCAGCTTAGCACTAAACAATGAGCAGTTCTTC,CASSLALNNEQFF
NA,TRBJ2-7,TRBV7-2,NA,TGTGCCAGCAGCTTATGGGTTGGTGAGGGGGACTCTCTCTACGAGCAGTACTTC,CASSLWVGEGDSLYEQYF
once,TRBJ2-3,TRBV4-1,NA,TGCGCCAGCAGCCAAGAAGGAGGAACAGATACGCAGTATTTT,CASSQEGGTDTQYF
NA,TRBJ2-7,TRBV5-6,NA,TGTGCCAGCAGCTTGTCCGGGAACTACGAGCAGTACTTC,CASSLSGNYEQYF
NA,TRBJ2-7,TRBV28,NA,TGTGCCAGCAGTGCCCCCCAGAGTCTTTACGAGCAGTACTTC,CASSAPQSLYEQYF
NA,TRBJ1-2,TRBV6-5,NA,TGTGCCAGCACCGATTGGCCGGGGTACTATGGCTACACCTTC,CASTDWPGYYGYTF
NA,TRBJ1-2,TRBV30,TRBD1,TGTGCCTGGAGTGTGAGGGACAGGGAGGTGAACTATGGCTACACCTTC,CAWSVRDREVNYGYTF
NA,TRBJ2-7,TRBV5-6,NA,TGTGCCAGCAGCTTGGGTACGAGAGCGGGACACTCCTACGAGCAGTACTTC,CASSLGTRAGHSYEQYF
NA,TRBJ2-1,TRBV9,NA,TGTGCCAGCAGCGGGGGGGAATCCTACAATGAGCAGTTCTTC,CASSGGESYNEQFF
NA,TRBJ2-3,TRBV9,NA,TGTGCCAGCAGCGTTACCCCAGATACGCAGTATTTT,CASSVTPDTQYF
NA,TRBJ2-2,TRBV2,NA,TGTGCCAGCAGTGAAGCTGGGCAGGGTTGGGGATTGAACACCGGGGAGCTGTTTTTT,CASSEAGQGWGLNTGELFF
NA,TRBJ2-3,TRBV9,TRBD2,TGTGCCAGCAGCGGGGGCTTGCGGGACTACACAGATACGCAGTATTTT,CASSGGLRDYTDTQYF
NA,TRBJ2-1,TRBV9,NA,TGTGCCAGCAACCCCGAGGGGTCTAGCGCTCGAGAGCAGTTCTTC,CASNPEGSSAREQFF
NA,TRBJ2-3,TRBV5-8,TRBD2,TGTGCCAGCAGCTTCCTAATAATGGGACTAGCGGAAGTAGGCACAGATACGCAGTATTTT,CASSFLIMGLAEVGTDTQYF
NA,TRBJ2-3,TRBV29-1,NA,TGCAGCGCTCAAACACGGGGACACACAGATACGCAGTATTTT,CSAQTRGHTDTQYF
NA,TRBJ1-4,TRBV7-6,NA,TGTGCCAGCAGCCGTCTTAGCCCAAGACAGAGGTCGGCTGAAAAACTGTTTTTT,CASSRLSPRQRSAEKLFF
NA,TRBJ2-3,TRBV29-1,NA,TGCAGCGGGGCCCCAAGGGGGGATGCTATAGATACGCAGTATTTT,CSGAPRGDAIDTQYF
NA,TRBJ1-5,TRBV7-2,NA,TGTGCCAGCAGCAAAAGAGGGGCGAATCAGCCCCAGCATTTT,CASSKRGANQPQHF
NA,TRBJ1-1,TRBV4-1,NA,TGCGCCAGCAGCCAAGTCCTTTACGCTGAAGCTTTCTTT,CASSQVLYAEAFF
NA,TRBJ1-6,TRBV4-1,NA,TGCGCCAGCAGCCCAGGACCGGGACGGACAAATTCACCCCTCCACTTT,CASSPGPGRTNSPLHF
NA,TRBJ2-7,TRBV4-1,NA,TGCGCCAGCAGCCCCAGAGTGGCGGGGTCCTACGAGCAGTACTTC,CASSPRVAGSYEQYF
NA,TRBJ2-7,TRBV7-9,NA,TGTGCCAGCAGCCCAGCTCTTATAGACGAGCAGTACTTC,CASSPALIDEQYF
once,TRBJ2-7,TRBV28,NA,TGTGCCAGCAAACCACGGGTTTTCTCCTACGAGCAGTACTTC,CASKPRVFSYEQYF
once,TRBJ2-7,TRBV18,NA,TGTGCCAGCTCACCTCCCGTCGCGACCTCCTACGAGCAGTACTTC,CASSPPVATSYEQYF
NA,TRBJ2-1,TRBV29-1,NA,TGCAGCGTTGCGAACAATGAGCAGTTCTTC,CSVANNEQFF
NA,TRBJ1-2,TRBV19,TRBD1,TGTGCCAGTACCCCGGGACAGCGGGACTATGGCTACACCTTC,CASTPGQRDYGYTF